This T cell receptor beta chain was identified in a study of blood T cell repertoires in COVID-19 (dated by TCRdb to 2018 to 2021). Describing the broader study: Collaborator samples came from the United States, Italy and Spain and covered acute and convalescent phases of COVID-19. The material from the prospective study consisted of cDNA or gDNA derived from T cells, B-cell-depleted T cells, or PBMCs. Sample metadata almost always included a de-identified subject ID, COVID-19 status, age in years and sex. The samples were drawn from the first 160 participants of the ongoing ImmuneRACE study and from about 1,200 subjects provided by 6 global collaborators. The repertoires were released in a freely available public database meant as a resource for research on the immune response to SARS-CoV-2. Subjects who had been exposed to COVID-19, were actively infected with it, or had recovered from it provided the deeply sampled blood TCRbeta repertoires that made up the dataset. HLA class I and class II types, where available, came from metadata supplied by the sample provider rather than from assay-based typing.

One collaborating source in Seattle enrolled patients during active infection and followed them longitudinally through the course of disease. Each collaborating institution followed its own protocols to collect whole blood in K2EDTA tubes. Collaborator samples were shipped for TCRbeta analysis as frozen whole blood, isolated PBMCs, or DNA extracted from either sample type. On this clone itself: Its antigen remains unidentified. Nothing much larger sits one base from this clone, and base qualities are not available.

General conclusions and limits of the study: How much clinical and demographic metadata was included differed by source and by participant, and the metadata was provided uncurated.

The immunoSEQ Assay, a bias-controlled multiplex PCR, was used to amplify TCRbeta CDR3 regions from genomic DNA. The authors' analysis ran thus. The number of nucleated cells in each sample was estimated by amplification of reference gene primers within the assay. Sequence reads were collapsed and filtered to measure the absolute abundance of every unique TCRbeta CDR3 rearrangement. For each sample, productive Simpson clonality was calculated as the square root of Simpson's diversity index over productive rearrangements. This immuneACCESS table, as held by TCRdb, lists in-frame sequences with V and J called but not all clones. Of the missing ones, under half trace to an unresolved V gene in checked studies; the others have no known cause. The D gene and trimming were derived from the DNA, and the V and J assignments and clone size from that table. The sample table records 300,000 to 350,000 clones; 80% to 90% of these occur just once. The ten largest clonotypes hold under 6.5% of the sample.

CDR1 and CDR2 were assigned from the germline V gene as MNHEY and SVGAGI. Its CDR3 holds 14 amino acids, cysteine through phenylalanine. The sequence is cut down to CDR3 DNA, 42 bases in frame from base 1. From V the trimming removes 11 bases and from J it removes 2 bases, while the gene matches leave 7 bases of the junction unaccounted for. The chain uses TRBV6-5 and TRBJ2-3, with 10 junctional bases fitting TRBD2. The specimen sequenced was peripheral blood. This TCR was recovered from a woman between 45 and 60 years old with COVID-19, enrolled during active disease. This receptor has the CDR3 CAAGTSALTDTQYF. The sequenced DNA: TGTGCCGCAGGGACTAGCGCCCTCACAGATACGCAGTATTTT.